This paragraph covers one T cell receptor (beta chain) sequence. This receptor's antigen is unknown. Base-call qualities are not available, and no considerably larger clone is one nucleotide away. This sample was included in a study of blood T cell repertoires in COVID-19 (dated by TCRdb to the early 2020s). Turning to the overall study: The collaborator samples originated in the United States, Italy and Spain and spanned the acute and convalescent phases of COVID-19. The material from the prospective study consisted of cDNA or gDNA derived from T cells, B-cell-depleted T cells, or PBMCs. Deeply sampled blood TCRbeta repertoires from subjects exposed to, actively infected with, or recovered from COVID-19 were included in the dataset. A freely available public database, intended as a resource for researchers studying the immune response to SARS-CoV-2, is where the repertoires were released. Samples were obtained from the ongoing ImmuneRACE study (first 160 participants) and from over a thousand subjects provided by 6 global collaborators. Nearly every sample came with metadata listing a de-identified subject ID, COVID-19 status, age in years and sex. Where available, HLA class I and class II types were obtained from metadata supplied by the sample provider rather than from assay-based typing.

The collaborating institutions used their own protocols to collect whole blood in K2EDTA tubes. For TCRbeta analysis, collaborator samples were shipped as frozen whole blood, as isolated PBMCs, or as DNA extracted from either sample type. V loses 12 bases of germline sequence and J loses 4 bases, and the interval between the two ends is 18 bases. The CDR3 starts with the cysteine, ends with the phenylalanine, and has 14 residues. This entry keeps only the CDR3 DNA: 42 bases, framed from base 1. Sequences KGHDR (CDR1) and SFDVKD (CDR2) are obtained from the germline V gene. TCRbeta CDR3 regions were amplified from genomic DNA by means of the immunoSEQ Assay, a bias-controlled multiplex PCR. As for the original processing: Nucleated cell counts per sample were estimated from amplification of reference gene primers within the assay. To quantify the absolute abundance of each unique TCRbeta CDR3 rearrangement, sequence reads were collapsed and filtered. Productive Simpson clonality was computed per sample as the square root of Simpson's diversity index over productive rearrangements. TCRdb carries this immuneACCESS record with in-frame sequences only. Its versions omit some clonotypes, under half of them owing to an unresolved V gene in the studies checked, with the rest unexplained. The DNA was the basis for D and trimming; V, J and clone size are from that table. This sample holds around 80,000 clones; 82% were observed only once. The ten most abundant clones make up under 35% of the sample.

The study at large found these results: Clinical and demographic metadata were provided uncurated, with the amount varying by source and participant.

The sequence links TRBV24-1 to TRBJ2-1; possibly the D gene is TRBD2, per 5 matching bases. The receptor comes from a human donor in a cohort sampled during active COVID-19. Sequencing used peripheral blood. For the CDR3, the sequence is CAPSLRSDYNEQFF. The DNA is as follows: TGTGCCCCCTCCCTCCGTAGCGATTACAATGAGCAGTTCTTC.